Listed below are T cell receptor beta chains from one sample, sequenced in a study of control samples from healthy donors and cancer patients. Method: immunoSEQ multiplex PCR; TCRdb's copy keeps in-frame clones and lacks some. The table lists about 100,000 clones, around four fifths of them singletons. Specimen: blood. The receptors originated from a man in his thirties or forties in good health. Both conserved end residues are part of each CDR3. A D gene is named only where the DNA matches it firmly. Size values are once, few and many counts, or a class for expanded clones, and some rows have none.

V gene	D gene	clone size	J gene	CDR3 protein	CDR3 DNA
TRBV5-1	NA	once	TRBJ2-1	CASSLDGGSSYNEQFF	TGCGCCAGCAGCTTGGACGGCGGCAGCTCCTACAATGAGCAGTTCTTC
TRBV5-1	NA	NA	TRBJ1-1	CASSRGAGFTEAFF	TGCGCCAGCAGCCGGGGGGCAGGGTTCACTGAAGCTTTCTTT
TRBV5-1	TRBD1	NA	TRBJ2-5	CASILGTGGKETQYF	TGCGCCAGCATCCTTGGGACAGGGGGCAAAGAGACCCAGTACTTC
TRBV7-9	NA	NA	TRBJ1-1	CASSPKGGNTEAFF	TGTGCCAGCAGCCCTAAGGGGGGGAACACTGAAGCTTTCTTT
TRBV12-3/TRBV12-4	NA	NA	TRBJ1-1	CASTGLYRTEAFF	TGTGCCAGCACCGGACTTTACCGGACTGAAGCTTTCTTT
TRBV4-1	NA	NA	TRBJ1-5	CASSQRGDQPQHF	TGCGCCAGCAGCCAGAGGGGGGATCAGCCCCAGCATTTT
TRBV6-5	NA	NA	TRBJ1-2	CASRLGSNYGYTF	TGTGCCAGCAGGTTAGGCAGCAACTATGGCTACACCTTC
TRBV7-6	NA	NA	TRBJ2-1	CASSLAGGYNEQFF	TGTGCCAGCAGCTTAGCGGGGGGCTACAATGAGCAGTTCTTC
TRBV11-2	NA	NA	TRBJ1-6	CASSLDTGWNSPLHF	TGTGCCAGCAGCTTAGATACAGGGTGGAATTCACCCCTCCACTTT
TRBV11-1	NA	few	TRBJ2-2	CASRFSPPNTGELFF	TGTGCCAGCAGATTTAGCCCTCCGAACACCGGGGAGCTGTTTTTT
TRBV27	TRBD1	NA	TRBJ1-1	CASSYQGGRAFF	TGTGCCAGCAGTTATCAGGGGGGTCGGGCTTTCTTT
TRBV25-1	NA	once	TRBJ1-4	CASSDPRTPEEKLFF	TGTGCCAGCAGTGACCCAAGGACCCCCGAGGAAAAACTGTTTTTT
TRBV12-3/TRBV12-4	NA	NA	TRBJ1-6	CASSLGGNSPLHF	TGTGCCAGCAGTTTAGGGGGGAATTCACCCCTCCACTTT
TRBV5-1	TRBD2	NA	TRBJ2-3	CASSLVAQTSGGGTQYF	TGCGCCAGCAGCTTGGTTGCGCAGACTAGCGGGGGAGGTACGCAGTATTTT
TRBV5-4	NA	few	TRBJ2-7	CASSLSAHSYAYEQYF	TGTGCCAGCAGCTTGTCAGCTCACAGTTACGCCTACGAGCAGTACTTC
TRBV6-1	NA	NA	TRBJ1-3	CASSEGWGGNTIYF	TGTGCCAGCAGTGAAGGCTGGGGAGGAAACACCATATATTTT
TRBV10-2	NA	NA	TRBJ2-2	CASSVGTGYAAGELFF	TGCGCCAGCAGTGTAGGCACAGGTTACGCGGCCGGGGAGCTGTTTTTT
TRBV10-3	TRBD1	NA	TRBJ1-5	CAISEGWTGDGQPQHF	TGTGCCATCAGTGAAGGCTGGACAGGGGATGGTCAGCCCCAGCATTTT
TRBV25-1	TRBD1	NA	TRBJ1-2	CASSKGAGYGYTF	TGTGCCAGCAGTAAGGGGGCGGGATATGGCTACACCTTC
TRBV5-1	NA	NA	TRBJ2-3	CASSEGPDTDTQYF	TGCGCCAGCTCCGAGGGGCCGGACACAGATACGCAGTATTTT
TRBV2	TRBD2	NA	TRBJ2-3	CASSGRVLAGGRSTDTQYF	TGTGCCAGCAGTGGACGCGTCCTAGCGGGGGGGCGAAGCACAGATACGCAGTATTTT
TRBV7-3	TRBD1	NA	TRBJ2-2	CASSLSGTGRTGELFF	TGTGCCAGCAGCTTAAGCGGGACAGGGAGGACCGGGGAGCTGTTTTTT
TRBV28	NA	NA	TRBJ2-2	CASSLPTVRGGELFF	TGTGCCAGCAGTTTGCCTACTGTCAGGGGCGGGGAGCTGTTTTTT
TRBV2	NA	once	TRBJ2-2	CASRGDTGELFF	TGTGCCAGCAGAGGGGACACCGGGGAGCTGTTTTTT
TRBV4-2	TRBD1	NA	TRBJ2-7	CASSQVGQGGEQYF	TGTGCCAGCAGCCAAGTGGGACAGGGGGGCGAGCAGTACTTC
TRBV9	NA	NA	TRBJ1-2	CASSEPAAGGARNYGYTF	TGTGCCAGCAGCGAGCCCGCGGCGGGGGGGGCGCGTAACTATGGCTACACCTTC
TRBV4-1	TRBD1	NA	TRBJ1-2	CASSQDRTGGGYTF	TGCGCCAGCAGCCAAGATCGGACAGGCGGAGGCTACACCTTC
TRBV3-1/TRBV3-2	NA	NA	TRBJ1-1	CASSPWGMTEAFF	TGTGCCAGCAGCCCCTGGGGGATGACTGAAGCTTTCTTT
TRBV19	NA	few	TRBJ2-6	CASSISSGANVLTF	TGTGCCAGTAGTATAAGCTCTGGGGCCAACGTCCTGACTTTC
TRBV28	NA	few	TRBJ1-3	CASSPRGRSGNTIYF	TGTGCCAGCAGTCCCCGGGGCCGCTCTGGAAACACCATATATTTT
TRBV9	NA	few	TRBJ2-2	CASSVAVGSHTGELFF	TGTGCCAGCAGCGTAGCAGTGGGCTCCCACACCGGGGAGCTGTTTTTT
TRBV28	NA	NA	TRBJ1-6	CASSGGGGNSPLHF	TGTGCCAGCAGCGGGGGTGGAGGGAATTCACCCCTCCACTTT
TRBV5-5	NA	NA	TRBJ1-3	CASSHQVRAGGNTIYF	TGTGCCAGCAGCCACCAAGTTAGGGCAGGTGGAAACACCATATATTTT
TRBV28	TRBD2	NA	TRBJ2-1	CASKRGASYNEQFF	TGTGCCAGCAAGCGGGGGGCTTCCTACAATGAGCAGTTCTTC
TRBV7-9	TRBD2	few	TRBJ2-3	CASSLSRTSGTDTQYF	TGTGCCAGCAGCTTATCTCGGACTAGCGGCACAGATACGCAGTATTTT
TRBV20-1	NA	NA	TRBJ1-2	CRGVSNYGYTF	TGCAGGGGGGTCTCTAACTATGGCTACACCTTC
TRBV24-1	NA	NA	TRBJ2-1	CATSDFGPGGYNEQFF	NA
TRBV2	NA	NA	TRBJ1-3	CASRETGLVPGNTIYF	TGTGCCAGCAGGGAGACGGGACTTGTCCCTGGAAACACCATATATTTT
TRBV6-2/TRBV6-3	NA	few	TRBJ1-2	CASSQRGGYTF	TGTGCCAGCAGCCAAAGGGGAGGCTACACCTTC
TRBV28	TRBD2	NA	TRBJ2-3	CASILAGAITDTQYF	TGTGCCAGCATTTTAGCGGGGGCCATCACAGATACGCAGTATTTT
TRBV6-4	NA	NA	TRBJ1-2	CASRQGGNYGYTF	TGTGCCAGCAGACAGGGAGGGAACTATGGCTACACCTTC
TRBV15	NA	once	TRBJ1-2	CATSRDSSYGYTF	TGTGCCACCAGCAGAGACAGTTCCTATGGCTACACCTTC
TRBV19	NA	NA	TRBJ1-2	CASSLSGRRHGYTF	TGTGCCAGTAGCCTTTCCGGACGGAGGCATGGCTACACCTTC
TRBV11-2	NA	NA	TRBJ1-2	CASSSGTSGYTF	TGTGCCAGCAGCTCAGGGACAAGTGGCTACACCTTC
TRBV7-9	NA	medium-sized	TRBJ2-7	CASTSRRGEQYF	TGTGCCAGCACCTCGAGGAGGGGCGAGCAGTACTTC
TRBV5-4	TRBD1	few	TRBJ2-3	CASSLWTGQDTQYF	TGTGCCAGCAGCTTGTGGACAGGACAAGATACGCAGTATTTT
TRBV28	NA	NA	TRBJ2-2	CASRGTVNTGELFF	TGTGCCAGCAGGGGGACGGTGAACACCGGGGAGCTGTTTTTT
TRBV10-2	TRBD2	NA	TRBJ2-7	CASSVGLAGAYEQYF	TGCGCCAGCAGTGTGGGACTAGCGGGGGCCTACGAGCAGTACTTC
TRBV7-8	NA	NA	TRBJ2-1	CASSFGNEQFF	TGTGCCAGCAGCTTCGGCAATGAGCAGTTCTTC
TRBV5-1	NA	NA	TRBJ2-7	CASRRDTSSYEQYF	TGCGCCAGTCGCCGGGACACTAGCTCCTACGAGCAGTACTTC
TRBV7-6	TRBD2	NA	TRBJ2-3	CASSLVAGGSTDTQYF	TGTGCCAGCAGCTTAGTGGCGGGGGGTAGCACAGATACGCAGTATTTT
TRBV5-6	NA	NA	TRBJ1-2	CASRDQVNRAYGYTF	TGTGCCAGCAGGGACCAGGTGAACAGGGCCTATGGCTACACCTTC
TRBV6-5	NA	NA	TRBJ1-2	CASRVGGYRSDGYTF	TGTGCCAGCAGGGTTGGGGGGTACAGATCGGATGGGTACACCTTC
TRBV19	TRBD1	NA	TRBJ2-5	CASSIVDGTGIETQYF	TGTGCCAGTAGTATAGTAGACGGGACAGGCATAGAGACCCAGTACTTC